One and the same sample provided the 26 T cell receptor beta chains below, sequenced in a study of T-cell memory formation after mild COVID-19. A single record per CDR3 protein comes from TCRdb applying MiXCR to the 5' RACE reads. The sample shows roughly 220,000 distinct CDR3 sequences, over 9.5% of them seen only once. Sequencing was performed on PBMCs or a T cell subset sorted from them (not recorded which). The receptors originated from a young man who had mild COVID-19 (a few samples of this study predate the infection). Cell type and time point are not known.

There are a few counts of this clonotype. The chain carries TRBV30 and TRBJ1-2; TRBD1 aligns across 7 bases. V trimming: 0 bases; J trimming: 11 bases; junction bases outside the gene matches: 6. In germline, CDR1 is GTSNPN, CDR2 SVGIG (reference sequence). The CDR3 loop spans 12 amino acids. The CDR3 reads CAWSVQGYRYTF. The CDR3 DNA is TGTGCCTGGAGTGTACAGGGGTATCGATACACCTTC.

This clonotype was seen only a few times. This sequence joins TRBV12-3 or TRBV12-4 and TRBJ2-3; D is undetermined. Trimming shortened V by 6 bases and J by 9 bases, and 10 bases separated the two germline ends. This CDR3 is built from 11 residues. The CDR3: CASSRRRTQYF. In DNA form, the CDR3 reads TGTGCCAGCAGCCGCCGCCGGACGCAGTATTTT.

This chain joins TRBV5-5 and TRBJ1-1, with no clear D. The CDR3 has 14 amino acids. With 4 bases removed from V and 4 bases from J, the gap between germline ends came to 14 bases. Germline V CDR1 and CDR2: SGHKS, YYEKEE (reference sequence). For the CDR3, the DNA is TGTGCCAGCAGCCATAGGCTGACGGGCACTGAAGCTTTCTTT. Encoded protein: CASSHRLTGTEAFF.

In its sample, this clonotype was seen a few times. V gene TRBV5-1 combines with J gene TRBJ2-3; no definite D call. V shed 4 bases and J shed 2 bases, with 5 bases lying between them. This CDR3 region has 12 residues. Per the germline V gene, CDR1 is SGHRS and CDR2 is YFSETQ. CDR3 nucleotides: TGCGCCAGCAGCCGCCTCACAGATACGCAGTATTTT. This codes for CASSRLTDTQYF.

This chain joins TRBV20-1 and TRBJ2-5, with TRBD2 identical over 7 bases. There are 13 residues in the CDR3. In germline, CDR1 is DFQATT, CDR2 SNEGSKA (reference sequence). J was trimmed by 4 bases and V by 1 base; bases with no gene match: 3. The CDR3 spells CSARATGGETQYF. Here the CDR3 DNA reads TGCAGTGCTAGAGCGACGGGGGGAGAGACCCAGTACTTC.

This clonotype showed up just a few times. The chain employs TRBV19 and TRBJ2-3; the D gene could be TRBD1 or TRBD2 (5 bases each). The ends were cut back, 6 bases at V and 3 bases at J, with 19 bases in the middle. The CDR3 length is 16 residues. The germline V gene encodes CDR1 LNHDA and CDR2 SQIVND (reference sequence). This CDR3 is CASSDPGTVRTDTQYF. The DNA of the CDR3 is TGTGCCAGTAGCGATCCCGGGACGGTGAGGACAGATACGCAGTATTTT.

A few counts support this clonotype. The chain carries TRBV7-9 and TRBJ1-5; 8 nucleotides line up with TRBD1. The CDR3 has 13 amino acids. J gave up 10 bases and V 5 bases, and 7 bases lay outside the gene matches. Germline loops: CDR1 SEHNR, CDR2 FQNEAQ (reference sequence). DNA for the CDR3: TGTGCCAGCAGCCCCCCCGGACAGGGTCCCCAGCATTTT. Protein sequence: CASSPPGQGPQHF.

The chain employs TRBV6-5 and TRBJ2-3; 9 bases agree with TRBD2. The CDR3 has 17 residues. Trimming removed 11 bases from V and 0 bases from J; junction bases left unmatched: 15. Germline V lookup: CDR1 MNHEY, CDR2 SVGAGI. The CDR3 coding sequence is TGTGCCCCACAGGGCGGGGGGGCCGGGTCTAGCACAGATACGCAGTATTTT. Residues: CAPQGGGAGSSTDTQYF.

This clonotype was found many times. The V and J genes are TRBV6-5 and TRBJ2-7; 10 positions agree with TRBD1. The germline V gene encodes CDR1 MNHEY and CDR2 SVGAGI. This CDR3 comprises 14 residues. Germline trimming cut 6 bases from V and 6 bases from J; bases unmatched to any gene: 8. The CDR3 region has the DNA TGTGCCAGCAGGTCCGGGACAGGGGTTGGCGAGCAGTACTTC. Its translation: CASRSGTGVGEQYF.

In this sample, this clonotype turned up a few times. The chain joins TRBV11-2 to TRBJ1-3; 8 bases fit TRBD1. In germline, CDR1 is SGHAT, CDR2 FQNNGV. The CDR3 is made up of 18 amino acids. V lost 4 bases, J lost 0 bases, and 11 bases stayed unmatched. CDR3 sequence (DNA): TGTGCCAGCAGCTACAGACCGGGACAGGCGAGCTCTGGAAACACCATATATTTT. Translated, it gives CASSYRPGQASSGNTIYF.

This clonotype has a handful of counts. The rearrangement uses TRBV28 and TRBJ2-7, with D unresolved. Germline CDR1 MDHEN, CDR2 SYDVKM. Between the trimmed V and J ends, which lost 5 bases and 6 bases, there was a span of 11 bases. This CDR3 spans 12 amino acids. The CDR3 DNA is TGTGCCAGCAGTGGAAGACAACGCGAGCAGTACGTC. The encoded protein is CASSGRQREQYV.

This clonotype was recorded a few times. The CDR3 coding sequence is TGTGCCAGCAGCGGACAATGGACTAGCGGGGGACAATCCAAATACGAGCAGTACTTC. Translation: CASSGQWTSGGQSKYEQYF. The J gene is TRBJ2-7, the V gene TRBV11-2; 13 bases line up with TRBD2. Per germline, CDR1 SGHAT and CDR2 FQNNGV. The V gene end was trimmed by 5 bases and the J gene end by 4 bases; junction bases not matched to a gene: 17. This CDR3 is 19 amino acids long.

Only a few counts were recorded for this clonotype. This chain uses TRBV4-1 with TRBJ2-3, with TRBD2 identical over 11 bases. CDR3 length: 17 residues. Looked up from germline, CDR1 is MGHRA and CDR2 is YSYEKL. J lost 3 bases, V lost 0 bases, and 5 bases had no gene match. CDR3 sequence reads: CASSQEFTSGGTDTQYF. In DNA, the CDR3 is TGCGCCAGCAGCCAAGAGTTTACTAGCGGGGGTACAGATACGCAGTATTTT.

This clonotype was counted only a few times. The rearrangement joins TRBV20-1 to TRBJ1-1; D possibly corresponds to TRBD1 (5 bases). CDR1 is DFQATT and CDR2 is SNEGSKA in the germline V gene (reference sequence). CDR3 length: 12 amino acids. Deletions cut 3 bases from V and 11 bases from J, with 16 bases between. The CDR3 spells CSARGPDRWAFF. Here the CDR3 DNA reads TGCAGTGCTAGGGGACCGGATCGGTGGGCTTTCTTT.

This clonotype has a count of ten or more. This chain uses TRBV12-3 or TRBV12-4 with TRBJ2-7; D is unclear. V lost 1 base, J lost 5 bases, and 15 bases lay in between. This CDR3 comprises 15 residues. The CDR3 sequence is CASSLEAGFFDEQYF. Here the CDR3 DNA reads TGTGCCAGCAGTTTAGAGGCAGGATTTTTCGACGAGCAGTACTTC.

This clonotype was recorded a few times. This rearrangement joins TRBV6-1 to TRBJ1-1; weak D call: TRBD1 (5 bases). Germline V lookup: CDR1 MNHNS, CDR2 SASEGT. With 5 bases removed from V and 8 bases from J, the gap between germline ends came to 12 bases. The CDR3 is made up of 12 amino acids. The CDR3 DNA follows: TGTGCCAGCAGTTGGGGGGACCGCGAAGCTTTCTTT. Translated: CASSWGDREAFF.

This clonotype showed up many times. The rearrangement joins TRBV7-2 to TRBJ1-4, with TRBD1 matching 7 bases. The CDR3 is 15 amino acids. Per germline, CDR1 SGHTA and CDR2 FQGNSA. The V gene end was trimmed by 4 bases and the J gene end by 11 bases; junction bases not matched to a gene: 13. As DNA, the CDR3 is TGTGCCAGCAGCTCCAGGGGTGGGATGGGACAGAAACTGTTTTTT. Its protein product is CASSSRGGMGQKLFF.

This clonotype has only a few counts. This chain connects TRBV5-1 to TRBJ1-1; 7 bases are shared with TRBD1. This CDR3 is built from 16 residues. J gave up 3 bases and V 7 bases, and 15 bases lay outside the gene matches. Germline V gene lookup returns CDR1 SGHRS and CDR2 YFSETQ. The CDR3 region is CASAGGGRVADTEAFF. The CDR3 region has the DNA TGCGCCAGCGCAGGGGGAGGGAGGGTCGCGGACACTGAAGCTTTCTTT. The variable domain in full, completed from reference TRBV5-1 and TRBJ1-1, reads KAGVTQTPRYLIKTRGQQVTLSCSPISGHRSVSWYQQTPGQGLQFLFEYFSETQRNKGNFPGRFSGRQFSNSRSEMNVSTLELGDSALYLCASAGGGRVADTEAFFGQGTRLTVV.

This clonotype came up a few times. This chain joins TRBV19 and TRBJ2-5; D perhaps matches TRBD2 (6 bases). The CDR3 sequence is 16 residues long. Germline loops: CDR1 LNHDA, CDR2 SQIVND (reference sequence). The ends were cut back, 8 bases at V and 2 bases at J, with 21 bases in the middle. The CDR3 here is CASSRASRESQETQYF. CDR3 in DNA: TGTGCCAGTTCGAGGGCCAGCCGGGAGAGTCAAGAGACCCAGTACTTC.

In this sample, this clonotype turned up a few times. The rearrangement links TRBV5-1 to TRBJ2-2, with 10 bases fitting TRBD2. The ends lost 1 base at V and 4 bases at J; junction bases unmatched: 4. Germline V gives CDR1 SGHRS, CDR2 YFSETQ. The CDR3 is 16 amino acids. Here the CDR3 DNA reads TGCGCCAGCAGCTTGACGGGACTAGCGAGCACCGGGGAGCTGTTTTTT. It yields the protein CASSLTGLASTGELFF.

This clonotype was seen only a few times. The V and J genes are TRBV6-2 or TRBV6-3 and TRBJ2-3; D might be TRBD1 (7 bases). The CDR3 has 16 amino acids. V lost 0 bases, J lost 6 bases, and 16 bases lay in between. Germline V gives CDR1 MNHEY, CDR2 SVGEGT. The CDR3 loop is CASSYSGRGAQDTQYF. As DNA, the CDR3 is TGTGCCAGCAGTTACTCGGGCAGGGGGGCGCAGGATACGCAGTATTTT.

The genes are TRBV19 and TRBJ2-3, with D hard to call. In germline, CDR1 is LNHDA, CDR2 SQIVND (reference sequence). The ends were cut back, 0 bases at V and 1 base at J, with 5 bases in the middle. The CDR3 extends over 14 amino acids. CDR3 nucleotides: TGTGCCAGTAGTATAGATTCAGGCACAGATACGCAGTATTTT. It encodes CASSIDSGTDTQYF.

The V call is TRBV7-2, the J call TRBJ1-2, with D perhaps matching TRBD1 (5 bases). Trimming removed 5 bases from V and 0 bases from J, with 13 bases in between. The CDR3 totals 15 residues. Germline values: CDR1 SGHTA, CDR2 FQGNSA. In DNA, the CDR3 is TGTGCCAGCAGCCTGAGGACGGGACCTAACTATGGCTACACCTTC. Translation: CASSLRTGPNYGYTF.

The rearrangement uses TRBV5-1 and TRBJ1-4; 11 positions match TRBD1. Unmatched junction bases numbered 10, after V lost 7 bases and J lost 11 bases. Per germline, CDR1 SGHRS and CDR2 YFSETQ. The CDR3 has 14 amino acids. The CDR3 loop is CASHPGQGVAKLFF. The CDR3 nucleotides read TGCGCCAGCCATCCGGGACAGGGGGTGGCTAAACTGTTTTTT. Full variable domain (outside the CDR3, taken from reference TRBV5-1 and TRBJ1-4): KAGVTQTPRYLIKTRGQQVTLSCSPISGHRSVSWYQQTPGQGLQFLFEYFSETQRNKGNFPGRFSGRQFSNSRSEMNVSTLELGDSALYLCASHPGQGVAKLFFGSGTQLSVL.

This chain joins TRBV27 and TRBJ2-5, with 8 bases fitting TRBD2. CDR3 length equals 18 residues. CDR1 MNHEY and CDR2 SMNVEV come from the germline V gene (reference sequence). The trim removed 3 bases at V and 2 bases at J, leaving 14 bases unmatched. The CDR3 reads CASSFYPRVAGIQETQYF. As DNA, the CDR3 is TGTGCCAGCAGTTTCTACCCCAGGGTAGCGGGGATACAAGAGACCCAGTACTTC.

This chain joins TRBV5-1 and TRBJ2-3; 14 bases align to TRBD2. The germline CDR1 and CDR2 sequences are SGHRS and YFSETQ. There are 17 residues in the CDR3. The ends lost 1 base at V and 3 bases at J; junction bases unmatched: 4. Here the CDR3 reads CASSLRTSGGLTDTQYF. The CDR3 DNA sequence: TGCGCCAGCAGCTTGAGGACTAGCGGGGGGTTGACAGATACGCAGTATTTT. Based on the CDR3 plus reference TRBV5-1 and TRBJ2-3, the full variable domain is KAGVTQTPRYLIKTRGQQVTLSCSPISGHRSVSWYQQTPGQGLQFLFEYFSETQRNKGNFPGRFSGRQFSNSRSEMNVSTLELGDSALYLCASSLRTSGGLTDTQYFGPGTRLTVL.